The source of this T cell receptor beta chain is a study of blood T cell repertoires in COVID-19. Study context: PBMCs, B-cell-depleted T cells, or T cells provided the cDNA or gDNA that made up the material.

CDR1 is KGHSH and CDR2 is LQKENI in the germline V gene. After removal of 4 bases from V and 3 bases from J, the junction contained 4 bases not matched to a gene. The length of the CDR3 is 16 residues. In the original processing: Scientists estimated how many nucleated cells there were by amplifying reference gene primers. The repertoire was sequenced with immunoSEQ multiplex PCR; TCRdb's copy has only in-frame clones and lacks some. For V, J and clone size, that table is used; D and trimming come from the DNA. The sample records 90,000 to 95,000 clones, 88% being singletons. This clonotype was sampled from a woman older than 75 with active COVID-19. Source material: peripheral blood. The rearrangement uses TRBV18 and TRBJ1-6; 9 bases fit TRBD1. Written as DNA, the CDR3 is TGTGCCAGCTCACTCCAGGGACAGGGCTATAATTCACCCCTCCACTTT. As protein: CASSLQGQGYNSPLHF.